This passage covers 26 T cell receptor beta chains from one sample sequenced in a study of blood T cell repertoires in COVID-19. Sequencing was performed with immunoSEQ multiplex PCR; in TCRdb, only in-frame clones are kept and a portion is missing. The repertoire includes a few hundred thousand clones, 88% of them detected once, and more than 5% sits in the top ten. The sequenced material came from PBMCs or T cells enriched from blood (not recorded which). Source of these receptors: a man younger than 45 who had recovered from COVID-19.

The V and J genes are TRBV5-1 and TRBJ2-5, with D possibly TRBD2 on 7 matching bases. CDR1 and CDR2 (germline): SGHRS, YFSETQ. Trimming pared 0 bases from V and 1 base from J, leaving 10 bases between. This CDR3 spans 15 amino acids. This chain's CDR3 is CASSLVGGAQETQYF. The CDR3 DNA reads TGCGCCAGCAGCTTGGTAGGGGGGGCCCAAGAGACCCAGTACTTC.

The rearrangement uses TRBV5-1 and TRBJ1-2; 8 bases fit TRBD1. V dropped 1 base and J dropped 6; count of bases not matched to a gene: 8. Germline V gives CDR1 SGHRS, CDR2 YFSETQ. The CDR3 totals 15 residues. The CDR3 loop is CASSLSAGGVDGYTF. The CDR3 DNA sequence: TGCGCCAGCAGCTTGTCCGCAGGGGGCGTCGATGGCTACACCTTC.

The chain uses TRBV28 and TRBJ1-1, with 7 bases identical to TRBD1. V was pared by 4 bases and J by 5 bases, with 16 bases of the junction left unmatched. The germline gives CDR1 MDHEN, CDR2 SYDVKM. The CDR3 loop spans 17 amino acids. CDR3 region: CASSSPSLTQGGTEAFF. In DNA, the CDR3 is TGTGCCAGCAGTTCCCCCTCGCTAACTCAGGGGGGAACTGAAGCTTTCTTT.

The gene calls are TRBV21-1 and TRBJ2-1; the D segment call TRBD2 is taken from the table without a DNA check. TRBV21-1 is a recognized pseudogene. This CDR3 comprises 17 residues. CDR3 in DNA: TGTGCCAGCAGCAAATCACCGACTAGCGGGGGGGACAATGAGCAGTTCTTC. It is translated as CASSKSPTSGGDNEQFF.

This clone was found once. The V gene is TRBV5-4, the J gene TRBJ1-4; 7 bases line up with TRBD1. From germline, CDR1 is SGHNT and CDR2 YYREEE (reference sequence). CDR3 length: 13 amino acids. Losses at the gene ends were 4 bases for V and 10 bases for J; bases not matched to a gene: 7. The CDR3 is CASSPGQEGKLFF. The CDR3, as DNA: TGTGCCAGCAGCCCAGGACAGGAAGGAAAACTGTTTTTT.

The rearrangement uses TRBV14 and TRBJ2-3; the D gene is possibly TRBD1 (5 bases). The CDR3 consists of 15 residues. Germline lookup yields CDR1 SGHDN and CDR2 FVKESK. Trimming left V 1 base short and J 2 bases short, with 10 bases between. For the CDR3, the DNA is TGTGCCAGCAGCCAAGTGAGGACATTCACAGATACGCAGTATTTT. This translates into CASSQVRTFTDTQYF.

The chain links TRBV28 to TRBJ1-2, with D perhaps matching TRBD1 (6 bases). From germline, CDR1 is MDHEN and CDR2 SYDVKM. CDR3 length: 14 residues. V was shortened by 5 bases and J by 2 bases, with 12 bases between the two germline ends. The DNA for the CDR3 is TGTGCCAGCAGTCAAGGCGACAGGAACTATGGCTACACCTTC. It is translated as CASSQGDRNYGYTF.

The rearrangement uses TRBV5-1 and TRBJ1-4; 7 bases are a match to TRBD1. J lost 11 bases, V lost 0 bases, and 1 base had no gene match. The CDR3 runs 12 residues. CDR1 is SGHRS and CDR2 is YFSETQ in the germline V gene. CDR3 in DNA: TGCGCCAGCAGCTTGGGAGGGGGCAAACTGTTTTTT. Encoded protein: CASSLGGGKLFF. Together with reference TRBV5-1 and TRBJ1-4, the CDR3 gives the full variable domain: KAGVTQTPRYLIKTRGQQVTLSCSPISGHRSVSWYQQTPGQGLQFLFEYFSETQRNKGNFPGRFSGRQFSNSRSEMNVSTLELGDSALYLCASSLGGGKLFFGSGTQLSVL.

The CDR3 region has the DNA TGTGCCAGCAGTTACTTGACAGGGTTCTACGAGCAGTACTTC. Amino acid sequence: CASSYLTGFYEQYF. The V call is TRBV6-2 or TRBV6-3, the J call TRBJ2-7, with TRBD1 identical over 7 bases. Germline loops: CDR1 MNHEY, CDR2 SVGEGT. The CDR3 totals 14 residues. The V segment lost 1 base and the J segment 3 bases; nucleotides outside the gene matches: 3.

This clone was found once. The V gene is TRBV4-1, the J gene TRBJ2-5; tentative D call: TRBD2 (6 bases). The germline V gene has CDR1 MGHRA and CDR2 YSYEKL. V shed 1 base and J shed 5 bases, with 11 bases lying between them. The CDR3 extends over 14 amino acids. CDR3 in DNA: TGCGCCAGCAGCCAAGGGGGGAGGAGTGAGACCCAGTACTTC. This gives the protein CASSQGGRSETQYF.

The chain combines TRBV12-3 or TRBV12-4 with TRBJ2-7; D might be TRBD1 (5 bases). The CDR3 is made up of 13 amino acids. The ends were cut back, 2 bases at V and 4 bases at J, with 9 bases in the middle. The CDR3 sequence: CASSLRQTYEQYF. The CDR3 DNA sequence: TGTGCCAGCAGTTTAAGACAGACTTACGAGCAGTACTTC.

This chain joins TRBV7-6 and TRBJ2-3; 8 bases align to TRBD2. Germline V lookup: CDR1 SGHVS, CDR2 FNYEAQ. J was trimmed by 0 bases and V by 3 bases; bases with no gene match: 2. The CDR3 is 15 residues long. The CDR3 DNA follows: TGTGCCAGCAGCTTTAGCGGGGCTAGCACAGATACGCAGTATTTT. Translated, it gives CASSFSGASTDTQYF.

The V call is TRBV6-5, the J call TRBJ1-6; 9 bases agree with TRBD1. CDR1 MNHEY and CDR2 SVGAGI come from the germline V gene. This CDR3 has 14 residues. Unmatched junction bases numbered 1, after V lost 6 bases and J lost 4 bases. CDR3 nucleotides: TGTGCCAGCAGAGGACAGGGGTATAATTCACCCCTCCACTTT. Encoded protein: CASRGQGYNSPLHF.

The rearrangement joins TRBV28 to TRBJ2-5; 10 nucleotides line up with TRBD1. V was clipped by 6 bases and J by 5 bases; unmatched bases: 9. Germline V gene lookup returns CDR1 MDHEN and CDR2 SYDVKM. CDR3 length: 15 amino acids. CDR3 loop: CASRDTGQGMETQYF. As DNA, the CDR3 is TGTGCCAGCAGAGATACGGGACAGGGGATGGAGACCCAGTACTTC.

This chain links TRBV11-2 with TRBJ1-6, with TRBD1 matching 9 bases. The germline V gene has CDR1 SGHAT and CDR2 FQNNGV. Trimming cost V 0 bases and J 2 bases; bases outside gene matches: 11. CDR3 size: 20 residues. CDR3 sequence (DNA): TGTGCCAGCAGCTTAGATCGGGGGACAGGGTCCGGACCCTATAATTCACCCCTCCACTTT. It yields the protein CASSLDRGTGSGPYNSPLHF.

V and J are TRBV6-5 and TRBJ1-1; a weak D match, TRBD1 (6 bases). The CDR3 length is 13 residues. Germline V gene lookup returns CDR1 MNHEY and CDR2 SVGAGI. Trimming left V 9 bases short and J 5 bases short, with 16 bases between. CDR3 sequence reads: CASLLQGMTEAFF. The CDR3 region has the DNA TGTGCCAGTCTGCTCCAGGGGATGACTGAAGCTTTCTTT.

The chain is built from TRBV5-4 and TRBJ1-1, with 8 bases identical to TRBD1. Trimming cost V 3 bases and J 1 base; bases outside gene matches: 5. Germline lookup yields CDR1 SGHNT and CDR2 YYREEE (reference sequence). The CDR3 spans 15 residues. The chain's CDR3 is CASSSGQGPNTEAFF. The DNA for the CDR3 is TGTGCCAGCAGCTCCGGACAGGGACCGAACACTGAAGCTTTCTTT.

The J gene is TRBJ2-3, the V gene TRBV7-6; D possibly corresponds to TRBD2 (6 bases). Per germline, CDR1 SGHVS and CDR2 FNYEAQ. V was cut by 5 bases and J by 3 bases, with 15 bases left in between. There are 15 residues in the CDR3. CDR3 amino acids: CASSPLAINTDTQYF. The CDR3 DNA follows: TGTGCCAGCAGCCCGCTAGCGATTAATACAGATACGCAGTATTTT.

The chain carries TRBV10-1 and TRBJ2-1; TRBD1 agrees at 12 bases. The CDR3 has 17 amino acids. The germline V gene has CDR1 WNHNN and CDR2 SYGVQD (reference sequence). J gave up 2 bases and V 4 bases, and 6 bases lay outside the gene matches. CDR3 in DNA: TGCGCCAGCAGTGGACGGGACAGGGGGCCGACCTACAATGAGCAGTTCTTC. Residues: CASSGRDRGPTYNEQFF.

J is TRBJ1-5 and V is TRBV19; D perhaps matches TRBD1 (6 bases). This CDR3 has 14 residues. CDR1 is LNHDA, CDR2 SQIVND, per germline (reference sequence). Trimming removed 7 bases from V and 4 bases from J, with 14 bases in between. CDR3 DNA sequence: TGTGCCAGTAACATCCGGGACACGAATCAGCCCCAGCATTTT. Translation: CASNIRDTNQPQHF.

This clone appeared a few times. The DNA of the CDR3 is TGTGCCACCTATAACAGAAGAAACACCATATATTTT. It is translated as CATYNRRNTIYF. The chain joins TRBV19 to TRBJ1-3; D remains unclear. Trimming left V 10 bases short and J 5 bases short, with 12 bases between. The germline V gene has CDR1 LNHDA and CDR2 SQIVND (reference sequence). The CDR3 is 12 residues long.

J is TRBJ1-2 and V is TRBV5-6; the match to TRBD1 covers 7 bases. The CDR3 runs 15 residues. From germline, CDR1 is SGHDT and CDR2 YYEEEE. V shed 0 bases, J shed 4 bases, and the junction held 6 bases outside the gene matches. This CDR3 reads CASSLGGTARYGYTF. CDR3 nucleotides: TGTGCCAGCAGCTTGGGGGGGACAGCCCGCTATGGCTACACCTTC.

The rearrangement joins TRBV28 to TRBJ1-1; 9 bases map to TRBD1. Per the germline V gene, CDR1 is MDHEN and CDR2 is SYDVKM. Trimming at V came to 2 bases and at J to 6 bases, leaving 4 bases not matched to a gene. The CDR3 extends over 14 amino acids. CDR3 coding DNA: TGTGCCAGCAGTTTAGGGACAGGGCGCCCTGAAGCTTTCTTT. Its translation is CASSLGTGRPEAFF.

The chain uses TRBV6-5 and TRBJ1-5; the match to TRBD1 covers 9 bases. Germline V gene sequence: CDR1 MNHEY, CDR2 SVGAGI. Losses at the gene ends were 6 bases for V and 10 bases for J; bases not matched to a gene: 7. The CDR3 sequence is 13 residues long. CDR3 loop: CASRQGAEGPQHF. The DNA of the CDR3 is TGTGCCAGCAGACAGGGGGCCGAGGGTCCCCAGCATTTT.

The rearrangement uses TRBV5-8 and TRBJ2-5; TRBD1 matches 10 bases. J gave up 0 bases and V 5 bases, and 7 bases lay outside the gene matches. The CDR3 runs to 16 residues. Per germline, CDR1 SGHTS and CDR2 YDEGEE. The CDR3 bases are TGTGCCAGCAGGAATCCGGGACAGGGGCACCAAGAGACCCAGTACTTC. Its protein product is CASRNPGQGHQETQYF.

As regards this clone: The sample has other DNA sequences that encode this CDR3 too. The chain combines TRBV4-1 with TRBJ1-5, with a tentative D call TRBD1 (6 bases). The CDR3 is 15 residues long. Germline V gives CDR1 MGHRA, CDR2 YSYEKL. Trimming stripped 3 bases from V and 1 base from J, with 10 bases between. The CDR3 spells CASSQGGLSNQPQHF. The CDR3 DNA reads TGCGCCAGCAGCCAGGGGGGGCTGAGCAATCAGCCCCAGCATTTT.